Included here is one T cell receptor (beta chain) sequence, with context. Its antigen is undetermined. The data belong to a study of cytomegalovirus exposure and HLA in healthy donors. General study results and limits: A later analysis reportedly identified an Asian-associated ancestry cluster as carrying fewer N-insertions than the roughly 670-donor mean. Cytomegalovirus-associated TCR beta chains were listed, numbering 164. Earlier results showed most TCR beta V segments being productive about 87% or about 30% of the time.

PCR used 60 Vbeta primers and 13 Jbeta primers. The table came from immunoSEQ multiplex PCR; TCRdb's copy has only in-frame clones and leaves some out. The data contain approximately 220,000 clones, about four fifths of them seen just once; the ten biggest clones take up 2.5% to 3.5%. The CDR3 length is 16 residues. Unmatched junction bases numbered 16, after V lost 4 bases and J lost 8 bases. Germline loops: CDR1 SGHRS, CDR2 YFSETQ. The material sequenced was PBMCs. This clonotype was sampled from a man aged 25-45 years in good health and CMV-seronegative. The rearrangement uses TRBV5-1 and TRBJ1-2; 8 bases line up with TRBD1. CDR3 nucleotides: TGCGCCAGCAGCACGAGGACAGGGCCACTAAGGGGGGGCTACACCTTC. Encoded protein: CASSTRTGPLRGGYTF.